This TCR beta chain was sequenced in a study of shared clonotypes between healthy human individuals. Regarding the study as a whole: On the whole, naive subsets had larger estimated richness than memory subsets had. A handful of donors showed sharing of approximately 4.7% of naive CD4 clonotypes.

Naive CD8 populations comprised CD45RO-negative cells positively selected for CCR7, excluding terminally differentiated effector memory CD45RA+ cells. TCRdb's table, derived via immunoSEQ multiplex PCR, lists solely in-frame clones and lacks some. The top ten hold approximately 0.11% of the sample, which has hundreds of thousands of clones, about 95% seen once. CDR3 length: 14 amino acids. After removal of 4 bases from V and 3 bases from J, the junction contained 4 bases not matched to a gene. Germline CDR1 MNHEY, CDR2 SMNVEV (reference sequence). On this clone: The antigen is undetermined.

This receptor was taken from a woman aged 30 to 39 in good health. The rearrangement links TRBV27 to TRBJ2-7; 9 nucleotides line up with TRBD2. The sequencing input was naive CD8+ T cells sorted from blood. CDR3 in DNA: TGTGCCAGCAGTTCTTTGCGGGAGGGCTACGAGCAGTACTTC. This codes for CASSSLREGYEQYF.